This T cell receptor beta chain is drawn from a study of cytomegalovirus exposure and HLA in healthy donors. General study findings and limits: Investigators reported 150 to 200 TCR beta chains as tied to cytomegalovirus.

The PCR employed 60 Vbeta primers together with 13 Jbeta primers. The authors' processing: In a later analysis, of approximately 81 million unique beta chains, roughly 10 million appeared in at least two donors. Measured with immunoSEQ multiplex PCR; TCRdb has only the in-frame clones, and not every one. V and J calls and clone size come straight from that table; D and trimming were deduced from the DNA. The profile shows about 240,000 clones, over 70% of them singletons. This CDR3 contains 13 residues. The germline gives CDR1 SGHRS, CDR2 YFSETQ. With 3 bases removed from V and 2 bases from J, the gap between germline ends came to 8 bases. A word on this clone: Antigen unknown.

The sequenced material came from PBMCs. This TCR came from a woman aged 55-75 years in good health and CMV-seropositive. The chain couples TRBV5-1 to TRBJ2-5; no clear D gene. The CDR3 spells CASSWSRQETQYF. The CDR3 nucleotides are TGCGCCAGCAGCTGGTCCAGGCAAGAGACCCAGTACTTC.